The 28 T cell receptor beta chains reported below all come from one sample, sequenced in a study of cytomegalovirus exposure and HLA in healthy donors. PCR used 60 Vbeta primers and 13 Jbeta primers. This table comes from immunoSEQ multiplex PCR, and its TCRdb copy is limited to in-frame clones, with some not included. Of under 150,000 clones detected, about 79% appear once; the ten largest clones hold nearly 2.5%. Specimen: PBMCs. Receptors were obtained from a woman under 30 in good health and CMV-seronegative.

V and J are TRBV5-1 and TRBJ2-5, with D possibly TRBD1 on 7 matching bases. Germline CDR1 and CDR2: SGHRS and YFSETQ. The CDR3 loop spans 16 amino acids. Trimming took off 4 bases at V and 5 bases at J, with 21 bases between the two ends. This CDR3 reads CASSLETGLEGETQYF. The CDR3 coding sequence is TGCGCCAGCAGCCTTGAGACAGGGTTGGAGGGGGAGACCCAGTACTTC.

The chain carries TRBV6-1 and TRBJ1-5; 7 nucleotides align to TRBD1. After removal of 5 bases from V and 2 bases from J, the junction contained 6 bases not matched to a gene. CDR3 length equals 15 residues. Per the germline V gene, CDR1 is MNHNS and CDR2 is SASEGT. DNA for the CDR3: TGTGCCAGCAGTTCCGGACAGGTGGGCAATCAGCCCCAGCATTTT. Translation: CASSSGQVGNQPQHF.

A word on this clone: Relative to the germline gene, one junction end is altered; a read error may explain this. The chain uses TRBV7-7 and TRBJ2-5; 13 nucleotides align to TRBD2. CDR1 is SSHAT, CDR2 FNYEAQ, per germline (reference sequence). The CDR3 sequence is 15 residues long. The CDR3 is CASSFTSGREETQYF. In DNA, the CDR3 is TGTGCTAGCAGCTTCACTAGCGGGAGGGAAGAGACCCAGTACTTC.

This clone was observed a few times. The chain carries TRBV4-2 and TRBJ2-5, with 7 bases that match TRBD1. CDR3 size: 16 residues. The V and J ends lost 0 bases and 5 bases, in that order; junction bases with no gene match: 9. In germline, CDR1 is LGHNA, CDR2 YNFKEQ. The CDR3 is CASSQDIEGARETQYF. The CDR3 DNA reads as TGTGCCAGCAGCCAAGATATCGAGGGGGCGAGGGAGACCCAGTACTTC.

The CDR3 is CAISEADRASYEQYF. The CDR3 DNA reads as TGTGCCATCAGTGAAGCGGACAGGGCGTCCTACGAGCAGTACTTC. This chain links TRBV10-3 with TRBJ2-7; the match to TRBD1 covers 8 bases. V gave up 3 bases and J gave up 1 base; unmatched junction bases: 5. Germline lookup yields CDR1 ENHRY and CDR2 SYGVKD. The CDR3 is 15 amino acids.

This clone showed up just once. This chain connects TRBV9 to TRBJ2-3; D is unresolved. The CDR3 spans 14 residues. Germline V gives CDR1 SGDLS, CDR2 YYNGEE. The ends were cut back, 1 base at V and 2 bases at J, with 8 bases in the middle. CDR3 protein: CASSVIPSTDTQYF. CDR3 nucleotides: TGTGCCAGCAGCGTAATTCCTTCCACAGATACGCAGTATTTT.

This clone was counted between two and nine times. The chain links TRBV10-2 to TRBJ2-7, with 8 bases identical to TRBD1. Looked up from germline, CDR1 is WSHSY and CDR2 is SAAADI. V lost 5 bases, J lost 0 bases, and 9 bases stayed unmatched. The CDR3 sequence is 16 residues long. CDR3: CASSIGQGASSYEQYV. The CDR3 bases are TGCGCCAGCAGTATAGGACAGGGTGCCAGCTCCTACGAGCAGTACGTC.

The V call is TRBV10-2, the J call TRBJ1-6; D is ambiguous. This CDR3 region has 14 residues. V lost 2 bases and J 9 bases, leaving 11 bases between the germline ends. The germline V gene has CDR1 WSHSY and CDR2 SAAADI. The CDR3 is CASSEPRTPSPLHF. The CDR3 DNA follows: TGCGCCAGCAGTGAGCCGAGGACTCCTTCACCCCTCCACTTT.

The chain carries TRBV6-1 and TRBJ2-3, with 7 bases fitting TRBD1. The ends lost 4 bases at V and 9 bases at J; junction bases unmatched: 7. CDR3 size: 13 residues. The germline CDR1 and CDR2 sequences are MNHNS and SASEGT. DNA of the CDR3: TGTGCCAGCAGTGGTGACAGGGATGGAACGCAGTATTTT. Translated, it gives CASSGDRDGTQYF.

This chain joins TRBV19 and TRBJ1-1; 10 bases fit TRBD1. In germline, CDR1 is LNHDA, CDR2 SQIVND (reference sequence). This CDR3 is built from 14 residues. With 3 bases clipped from V and 5 bases from J, the junction kept 3 bases outside the gene matches. This CDR3 is CASSIRTGGTEAFF. For the CDR3, the DNA is TGTGCCAGTAGTATCCGGACAGGGGGGACTGAAGCTTTCTTT.

In nucleotides, the CDR3 is TGTGCCAGCAGCCAAGAGATGGGACAGGGACCTTGGGCAGATACGCAGTATTTT. This codes for CASSQEMGQGPWADTQYF. The rearrangement joins TRBV14 to TRBJ2-3; 9 bases are shared with TRBD1. CDR3 size: 18 residues. Germline-derived CDR1 and CDR2 are SGHDN and FVKESK. The trim removed 0 bases at V and 4 bases at J, leaving 11 bases unmatched.

V usage is TRBV14 and J usage is TRBJ2-3, with TRBD1 matching over 7 bases. The CDR3 runs 14 residues. Germline CDR1 is SGHDN and CDR2 is FVKESK. V dropped 3 bases and J dropped 0; count of bases not matched to a gene: 0. The CDR3 region is CASSQGQSTDTQYF. In DNA form, the CDR3 reads TGTGCCAGCAGCCAGGGACAGAGCACAGATACGCAGTATTTT.

This clone was counted between two and nine times. The chain links TRBV4-1 to TRBJ2-7; possibly TRBD2 for D (6 bases). Germline V gives CDR1 MGHRA, CDR2 YSYEKL. The V end was cut by 8 bases, the J end by 4 bases, with 15 bases between. The CDR3 covers 13 residues. The CDR3 protein is CASGSGGGYEQYF. DNA of the CDR3: TGCGCCAGCGGAAGTGGGGGAGGTTACGAGCAGTACTTC.

The rearrangement joins TRBV5-1 to TRBJ2-5; 14 bases align to TRBD2. V shed 4 bases, J shed 5 bases, and the junction held 13 bases outside the gene matches. CDR3 length: 18 residues. CDR1 SGHRS and CDR2 YFSETQ come from the germline V gene. The CDR3 coding sequence is TGCGCCAGCAGCCCGGGACTAGCGGGGGCCCCGCAGGAGGAGACCCAGTACTTC. Translating it yields CASSPGLAGAPQEETQYF.

This rearrangement joins TRBV28 to TRBJ1-1; D is uncertain. This CDR3 spans 16 amino acids. The V end lost 5 bases, the J end lost 1 base, and 17 bases lay between the germline ends. Germline V CDR1 and CDR2: MDHEN, SYDVKM. DNA of the CDR3: TGTGCCAGCAGTCCACTGCCGGCGGGCGAGAACACTGAAGCTTTCTTT. It codes for CASSPLPAGENTEAFF.

The chain combines TRBV6-6 with TRBJ1-5, with D possibly being TRBD1 (5 bases). In germline, CDR1 is MNHNY, CDR2 SVGAGI (reference sequence). Trimming took 2 bases from V and 6 from J, leaving 11 bases between them. The CDR3 has 14 amino acids. CDR3: CASSYDGAGQPQHF. The CDR3, as DNA: TGTGCCAGCAGTTACGATGGGGCAGGTCAGCCCCAGCATTTT.

V gene TRBV11-3 combines with J gene TRBJ2-3, with D tentatively TRBD2 (6 bases). The CDR3 is 15 residues long. Germline CDR1 is SGHNT and CDR2 is YENEEA. The V gene lost 3 bases and the J gene lost 4 bases, with 14 bases spanning the gap. CDR3 DNA: TGTGCCAGCAGCTTGGGAGGTTGGGTGGCAGATACGCAGTATTTT. Translating gives CASSLGGWVADTQYF.

In DNA form, the CDR3 reads TGTGCCAGCAGTCCGATAGGGGGCGTCAATCAGCCCCAGCATTTT. Its protein is CASSPIGGVNQPQHF. V is TRBV28 and J is TRBJ1-5; TRBD1 matches 7 bases. CDR1 MDHEN and CDR2 SYDVKM come from the germline V gene. The CDR3 totals 15 residues. The ends lost 5 bases at V and 3 bases at J; junction bases unmatched: 7.

This chain uses TRBV20-1 with TRBJ1-2; D unresolved. The CDR3 covers 11 residues. Trimming removed 6 bases at V and 6 bases at J, with 11 bases between. Germline-derived CDR1 and CDR2 are DFQATT and SNEGSKA (reference sequence). CDR3 bases: TGCAGTGCAGGGAGAACAGATGGCTACACCTTC. It specifies CSAGRTDGYTF.

The chain joins TRBV10-3 to TRBJ1-3; D gene ambiguous. This CDR3 region has 15 residues. Deletions cut 0 bases from V and 0 bases from J, with 6 bases between. CDR1 is ENHRY and CDR2 is SYGVKD in the germline V gene. As DNA, the CDR3 is TGTGCCATCAGTGAGTCCGACTTCTCTGGAAACACCATATATTTT. As protein: CAISESDFSGNTIYF.

The CDR3 DNA sequence: TGTGCCAGCAGGGTAGTGGTAAATTCACCCCTCCACTTT. Its protein is CASRVVVNSPLHF. This rearrangement joins TRBV6-1 to TRBJ1-6; no definite D call. This CDR3 spans 13 amino acids. Trimming left V 6 bases short and J 7 bases short, with 10 bases between. Germline V CDR1 and CDR2: MNHNS, SASEGT.

This clone turned up a few times. This chain links TRBV5-4 with TRBJ2-7; 7 positions match TRBD1. The CDR3 runs 13 residues. CDR1 SGHNT and CDR2 YYREEE come from the germline V gene (reference sequence). J gave up 5 bases and V 1 base, and 3 bases lay outside the gene matches. Here the CDR3 DNA reads TGTGCCAGCAGCTTGAGGGGGCGGGACGAGCAGTACTTC. This sequence encodes CASSLRGRDEQYF.

The chain carries TRBV27 and TRBJ2-6; D is uncertain. The V end lost 7 bases, the J end lost 0 bases, and 16 bases lay between the germline ends. This CDR3 comprises 17 residues. The germline V gene encodes CDR1 MNHEY and CDR2 SMNVEV (reference sequence). This chain's CDR3 is CASTKNSLLSGANVLTF. CDR3 bases: TGTGCCAGCACCAAAAACAGCCTGCTCTCTGGGGCCAACGTCCTGACTTTC.

This sequence joins TRBV19 and TRBJ2-6; possible D gene TRBD2, 5 bases. CDR3 length: 16 residues. The germline V gene encodes CDR1 LNHDA and CDR2 SQIVND (reference sequence). Trimming removed 7 bases from V and 0 bases from J, with 13 bases in between. This CDR3 is CASTGLLVSGANVLTF. CDR3 DNA sequence: TGTGCCAGTACCGGACTCCTCGTCTCTGGGGCCAACGTCCTGACTTTC.

The chain joins TRBV11-2 to TRBJ1-2, with no clear D. From germline, CDR1 is SGHAT and CDR2 FQNNGV. Trimming pared 1 base from V and 8 bases from J, leaving 17 bases between. The CDR3 extends over 15 amino acids. The CDR3 here is CASSLAKASLGGYTF. The CDR3 DNA is TGTGCCAGCAGCTTAGCCAAGGCCTCACTGGGCGGCTACACCTTC. Full variable domain (remainder filled in from reference TRBV11-2 and TRBJ1-2): EAGVAQSPRYKIIEKRQSVAFWCNPISGHATLYWYQQILGQGPKLLIQFQNNGVVDDSQLPKDRFSAERLKGVDSTLKIQPAKLEDSAVYLCASSLAKASLGGYTFGSGTRLTVV.

CDR3 coding DNA: TGTGCCAGCAGTCGACCTCAGGGGGCAGCTTTCTTT. Amino acid sequence: CASSRPQGAAFF. This chain joins TRBV28 and TRBJ1-1; TRBD1 aligns across 8 bases. This CDR3 has 12 residues. V shed 5 bases and J 10 bases; nucleotides not matched to a gene: 6. The germline CDR1 and CDR2 sequences are MDHEN and SYDVKM.

CDR3 residues: CASSSRGGRTGELFF. As DNA, the CDR3 is TGTGCCAGCAGCTCCCGGGGGGGCAGGACCGGGGAGCTGTTTTTT. The chain links TRBV7-9 to TRBJ2-2, with 8 nucleotides matching TRBD2. In germline, CDR1 is SEHNR, CDR2 FQNEAQ (reference sequence). The CDR3 totals 15 residues. Losses at the gene ends were 4 bases for V and 5 bases for J; bases not matched to a gene: 6.

The V call is TRBV19, the J call TRBJ2-1; D not resolved. The ends were cut back, 4 bases at V and 6 bases at J, with 16 bases in the middle. CDR3 length: 15 amino acids. Germline CDR1 reads LNHDA; CDR2 reads SQIVND (reference sequence). CDR3 region: CASSNYPGLANEQFF. The CDR3 DNA reads as TGTGCCAGTAGTAATTACCCAGGCCTCGCCAATGAGCAGTTCTTC.